This T cell receptor beta chain was retrieved from a study of CD8+CD57+ T cells in acquired aplastic anemia. Study-level findings and limits: The study found no significant CD8+ Simpson's diversity difference between patients and controls. Patients and controls shared 25 to 30 CD8+ CDR3 sequences, which appeared highly expressed in patients and within their immunodominant clones.

Deletions cut 8 bases from V and 2 bases from J, with 15 bases between. The CDR3 spans 14 residues. Per the germline V gene, CDR1 is SEHNR and CDR2 is FQNEAQ (reference sequence). On this clonotype: Its antigen is as yet unknown.

In patients chosen for sequencing, flow cytometry had shown CD8+CD57+ cell expansion. A severe acquired aplastic anemia diagnosis applied to all patients. There was no therapy given to any patient before the blood sampling took place. The template used for profiling TCR beta VDJ and CDR3 was genomic DNA. TCRdb processed the reads anew with MiXCR; each CDR3 protein has one entry. This sample has approximately 200,000 distinct CDR3 sequences, with roughly 53% found just once. The sequence was obtained from a human donor with aplastic anemia. Sequencing input: sorted CD4+, CD8+, or CD8+CD57+ T cells (not recorded which) from PBMCs. This chain uses TRBV7-9 with TRBJ2-5; D may be TRBD2 (6 bases). The CDR3 bases are TGTGCCAGCGGGGGGTGGCGGGGACAAGAGACCCAGTACTTC. Translating it yields CASGGWRGQETQYF.